The clone carrying this TCR beta chain was counted once. Measured with immunoSEQ multiplex PCR; TCRdb has only the in-frame clones, and not every one. The sample shows about 180,000 clones, 90% to 95% of them seen only once. This sample was taken from a study of control samples from healthy donors and cancer patients. The CDR3 has 15 amino acids. Germline values: CDR1 SGHDN, CDR2 FVKESK. Trimming stripped 4 bases from V and 0 bases from J, with 10 bases between. The chain employs TRBV14 and TRBJ1-3, with unresolved D. The receptor was isolated from a man aged 25 to 40 in good health. The source material was blood. The DNA for the CDR3 is TGTGCCAGCAGCCTGCTCTTCAGCTCTGGAAACACCATATATTTT. Its translation: CASSLLFSSGNTIYF. Complete variable domain (other parts from reference TRBV14 and TRBJ1-3): EAGVTQFPSHSVIEKGQTVTLRCDPISGHDNLYWYRRVMGKEIKFLLHFVKESKQDESGMPNNRFLAERTGGTYSTLKVQPAELEDSGVYFCASSLLFSSGNTIYFGEGSWLTVV.